The 6 T cell receptor beta chains below were found in one sample sequenced in a study of blood T cell repertoires in COVID-19 (dated by TCRdb to the early 2020s). Library creation used the immunoSEQ multiplex PCR assay. TCRdb provides this immuneACCESS table in a form limited to in-frame rearrangements. Some clones are lacking; in checked studies, under half of them reflect an unresolved V gene, and why the rest are absent is not known. The sample includes around 190,000 clones, with roughly four fifths observed a single time. The ten largest clonotypes hold approximately 9.9% of the sample. Specimen: peripheral blood. The receptors stem from a woman aged 40 to 50 with COVID-19, enrolled during active disease.

This chain connects TRBV5-6 to TRBJ1-4; TRBD1 might be the D (5 bases). The CDR3 has 13 amino acids. With 7 bases removed from V and 3 bases from J, the gap between germline ends came to 10 bases. Germline CDR1 SGHDT, CDR2 YYEEEE. The CDR3 nucleotides are TGTGCCAGCCTGGGGGGACCTAATGAAAAACTGTTTTTT. This translates into CASLGGPNEKLFF. Together with reference TRBV5-6 and TRBJ1-4, the CDR3 gives the full variable domain: DAGVTQSPTHLIKTRGQQVTLRCSPKSGHDTVSWYQQALGQGPQFIFQYYEEEERQRGNFPDRFSGHQFPNYSSELNVNALLLGDSALYLCASLGGPNEKLFFGSGTQLSVL.

This chain uses TRBV19 with TRBJ2-2; possibly TRBD2 for D (5 bases). Germline V lookup: CDR1 LNHDA, CDR2 SQIVND (reference sequence). V lost 6 bases and J lost 4, with 6 bases in between. CDR3 length: 12 amino acids. The CDR3 DNA reads as TGTGCCAGTAGCGCGGGCACCGGGGAGCTGTTTTTT. It specifies CASSAGTGELFF.

The chain carries TRBV4-1 and TRBJ1-2; 8 nucleotides match TRBD1. Germline V gene data show CDR1 as MGHRA and CDR2 as YSYEKL. The ends lost 3 bases at V and 1 base at J; junction bases unmatched: 4. The CDR3 length is 15 residues. The CDR3 reads CASSHSTGVNYGYTF. The CDR3 nucleotides read TGCGCCAGCAGCCATTCGACAGGGGTTAACTATGGCTACACCTTC.

The chain employs TRBV7-9 and TRBJ2-7; 9 bases are a match to TRBD1. Per germline, CDR1 SEHNR and CDR2 FQNEAQ (reference sequence). The CDR3 contains 13 residues. V lost 6 bases to trimming and J lost 5 bases; unmatched junction nucleotides: 5. Here the CDR3 DNA reads TGTGCCAGCAGGAACGACAGGGGGAACGAGCAGTACTTC. It encodes CASRNDRGNEQYF.

The V and J genes are TRBV6-5 and TRBJ2-7; D is perhaps TRBD1 (6 bases). There are 14 residues in the CDR3. Trimming removed 6 bases at V and 0 bases at J, with 12 bases between. Per the germline V gene, CDR1 is MNHEY and CDR2 is SVGAGI. In DNA, the CDR3 is TGTGCCAGCAGACGGACAGTATCCTCCTACGAGCAGTACTTC. As protein: CASRRTVSSYEQYF.

The chain employs TRBV30 and TRBJ1-4; tentatively, D is TRBD1 (6 bases). CDR1 and CDR2 from the germline V gene are GTSNPN and SVGIG (reference sequence). This CDR3 is 15 amino acids long. The V gene lost 2 bases and the J gene lost 7 bases, with 17 bases spanning the gap. The CDR3 DNA is TGTGCCTGGAGTATGGGGGGGCGCGTCGGTGAAAAACTGTTTTTT. Its translation is CAWSMGGRVGEKLFF.